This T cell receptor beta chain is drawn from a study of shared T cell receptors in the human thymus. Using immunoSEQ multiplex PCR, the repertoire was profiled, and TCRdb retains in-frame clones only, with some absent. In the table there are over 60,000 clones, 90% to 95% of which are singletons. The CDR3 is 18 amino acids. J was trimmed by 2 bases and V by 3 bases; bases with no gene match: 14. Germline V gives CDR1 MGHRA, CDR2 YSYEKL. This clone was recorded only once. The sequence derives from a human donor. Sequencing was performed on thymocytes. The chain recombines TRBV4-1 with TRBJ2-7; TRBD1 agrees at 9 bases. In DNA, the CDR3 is TGCGCCAGCAGCCAGATGCGCCTTGGGAGGGACAGGGCCTACGAGCAGTACTTC. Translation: CASSQMRLGRDRAYEQYF.